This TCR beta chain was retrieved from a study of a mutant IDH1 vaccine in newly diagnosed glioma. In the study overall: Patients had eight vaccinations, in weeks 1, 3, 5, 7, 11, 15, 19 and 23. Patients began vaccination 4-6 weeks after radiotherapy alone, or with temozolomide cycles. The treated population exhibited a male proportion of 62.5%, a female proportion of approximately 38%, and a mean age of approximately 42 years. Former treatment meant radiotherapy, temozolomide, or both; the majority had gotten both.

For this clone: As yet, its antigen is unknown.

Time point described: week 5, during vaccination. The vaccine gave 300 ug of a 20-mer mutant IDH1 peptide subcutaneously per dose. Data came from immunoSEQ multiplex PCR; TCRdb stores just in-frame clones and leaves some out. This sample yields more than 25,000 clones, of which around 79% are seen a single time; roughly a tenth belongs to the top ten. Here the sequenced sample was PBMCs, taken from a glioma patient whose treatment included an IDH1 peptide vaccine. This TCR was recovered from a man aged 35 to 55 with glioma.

The CDR3 nucleotides are TGTGCCACCAGCTCGGACCAGAGACGCACAGATACGCAGTATTTT. It translates to CATSSDQRRTDTQYF. The chain links TRBV15 to TRBJ2-3; D unclear. Germline V CDR1 and CDR2: LNHNV, YYDKDF (reference sequence). V shed 5 bases and J shed 1 base, with 13 bases lying between them. This CDR3 region has 15 residues.